These T cell receptor beta chains were read from a single sample in a study of OX40 agonist ivuxolimab in advanced cancers. Measured with immunoSEQ multiplex PCR; TCRdb has only the in-frame clones, and not every one. The sample lists 55,000 to 75,000 clones, about four fifths occurring once. The sequences come from CD4+ or CD8+ T cells sorted from blood, collected in a trial of the OX40 agonist ivuxolimab. Source of these receptors: an adult with an advanced solid tumor such as melanoma, head and neck, liver or kidney cancer. Both conserved end residues are part of each CDR3. The D gene is left open where the match is weak. Rows give clone size only sometimes, using once, few, many, or a class for an expanded clone.

D gene,clone size,J gene,CDR3 length,V gene,CDR3 protein,CDR3 DNA
NA,few,TRBJ1-4,18,TRBV4-3,CASSQDLGGFASNEKLFF,TGCGCCAGCAGCCAAGATCTTGGGGGGTTCGCCTCTAATGAAAAACTGTTTTTT
TRBD1,NA,TRBJ1-2,13,TRBV7-9,CASSLEGAGGYTF,TGTGCCAGCAGCTTAGAGGGGGCTGGCGGCTACACCTTC
NA,NA,TRBJ2-5,15,TRBV7-2,CASSFVIRDGETQYF,TGTGCCAGCAGCTTTGTTATACGGGATGGGGAGACCCAGTACTTC
TRBD1,NA,TRBJ1-2,16,TRBV5-1,CASSSTGQPNRYGYTF,TGCGCCAGCAGCTCTACGGGACAGCCAAATCGATATGGCTACACCTTC
NA,NA,TRBJ2-3,14,TRBV7-2,CASTVLLRGGEEYF,TGTGCCAGCACCGTTCTACTGAGGGGTGGGGAGGAGTATTTT
NA,NA,TRBJ2-7,14,TRBV30,CAWSLLSQGSEQYF,TGTGCCTGGAGTTTACTCTCTCAGGGTTCCGAGCAGTACTTC
TRBD2,NA,TRBJ2-2,18,TRBV7-6,CASSLSSRTSVNTGELFF,TGTGCCAGCAGCTTATCCTCTCGGACTAGCGTCAACACCGGGGAGCTGTTTTTT
NA,NA,TRBJ2-5,13,TRBV27,CASSRDTRETQYF,TGTGCCAGCAGTAGGGACACCCGAGAGACCCAGTACTTC
TRBD1,NA,TRBJ1-2,14,TRBV25-1,CASSPRGTGDGYTF,TGTGCCAGCAGCCCAAGGGGGACAGGGGACGGCTACACCTTC
TRBD2,NA,TRBJ2-1,15,TRBV5-1,CASSLALGGYNEQFF,TGCGCCAGCAGCTTGGCATTGGGGGGGTACAATGAGCAGTTCTTC
TRBD1,NA,TRBJ2-3,18,TRBV6-1,CASSELLLLGGIPDTQYF,TGTGCCAGCAGTGAACTTCTATTGTTAGGGGGCATTCCGGATACGCAGTATTTT
NA,NA,TRBJ2-1,14,TRBV5-1,CASSLGYSHNEQFF,TGCGCCAGCAGCTTGGGTTACTCTCACAATGAGCAGTTCTTC
TRBD1,NA,TRBJ1-3,15,TRBV7-9,CASSLGQGIGNTIYF,TGTGCCAGCAGCTTGGGACAGGGGATTGGAAACACCATATATTTT
NA,once,TRBJ2-7,18,TRBV5-1,CASSLEVGGPAILYEQYF,TGCGCCAGCAGCTTGGAGGTGGGGGGGCCGGCCATACTATACGAGCAGTACTTC
NA,NA,TRBJ1-6,15,TRBV27,CASSLLPSFNSPLHF,TGTGCCAGCAGTTTATTACCCTCGTTTAATTCACCCCTCCACTTT
NA,NA,TRBJ2-3,16,TRBV4-3,CASSQAFLLSTDTQYF,TGCGCCAGCAGCCAAGCCTTCCTCCTTAGCACAGATACGCAGTATTTT
NA,NA,TRBJ2-2,12,TRBV27,CASGTGGGELFF,TGTGCCAGCGGAACGGGTGGCGGGGAGCTGTTTTTT
NA,NA,TRBJ1-5,14,TRBV6-6,CASSSPAPNQPQHF,TGTGCCAGCAGTTCACCTGCCCCGAATCAGCCCCAGCATTTT
NA,NA,TRBJ2-4,13,TRBV19,CASASLAKNIQYF,TGTGCCAGCGCCAGTTTAGCCAAAAACATTCAGTACTTC
NA,NA,TRBJ1-1,14,TRBV4-2,CASSHRTENTEAFF,TGTGCCAGCAGCCATAGAACAGAGAACACTGAAGCTTTCTTT
NA,NA,TRBJ1-4,16,TRBV15,CATSRDLWGANEKLFF,TGTGCCACCAGCAGAGATTTATGGGGGGCTAATGAAAAACTGTTTTTT
NA,few,TRBJ1-1,13,TRBV10-3,CAMRGGEGTEAFF,TGTGCCATGCGGGGAGGGGAGGGCACTGAAGCTTTCTTT
TRBD1,NA,TRBJ1-4,15,TRBV5-1,CASSAQGGSNEKLFF,TGCGCCAGCAGCGCCCAGGGGGGGTCAAATGAAAAACTGTTTTTT
NA,NA,TRBJ2-2,15,TRBV6-1,CASRIRGLRTGELFF,TGTGCCAGCAGGATACGGGGTCTGCGCACCGGGGAGCTGTTTTTT
NA,once,TRBJ2-5,14,TRBV4-2,CASSQSLGRETQYF,TGTGCCAGCAGCCAATCGTTAGGCCGGGAGACCCAGTACTTC
NA,NA,TRBJ2-7,13,TRBV5-1,CASNIGSSYEQYF,TGCGCCAGCAACATAGGGAGCTCCTACGAGCAGTACTTC
NA,NA,TRBJ2-5,11,TRBV7-2,CASRLQETQYF,TGTGCCAGCAGACTTCAAGAGACCCAGTACTTC
TRBD2,few,TRBJ2-5,15,TRBV4-3,CASSPGGAGEETQYF,TGCGCCAGCAGCCCGGGTGGAGCGGGAGAAGAGACCCAGTACTTC
NA,NA,TRBJ2-1,15,TRBV27,CASSFLAELYNEQFF,TGTGCCAGCAGTTTTCTGGCCGAATTGTACAATGAGCAGTTCTTC
NA,NA,TRBJ2-2,14,TRBV9,CASSVVGDTGELFF,TGTGCCAGCAGCGTAGTGGGGGACACCGGGGAGCTGTTTTTT
NA,NA,TRBJ2-6,14,TRBV18,CASSPGSGANVLTF,TGTGCCAGCTCACCAGGTTCTGGGGCCAACGTCCTGACTTTC
TRBD2,NA,TRBJ2-1,16,TRBV11-3,CASSLGTSGSYNEQFF,TGTGCCAGCAGCTTAGGGACTAGCGGGTCCTACAATGAGCAGTTCTTC
NA,NA,TRBJ2-5,15,TRBV5-4,CASSLGGGQKETQYF,TGTGCCAGCAGCTTGGGGGGGGGACAGAAAGAGACCCAGTACTTC
NA,NA,TRBJ2-1,13,TRBV7-2,CASSAPGTNEQFF,TGTGCCAGCAGCGCACCAGGTACTAATGAGCAGTTCTTC
NA,NA,TRBJ1-2,16,TRBV15,CATSRAKLLGDYGYTF,TGTGCCACCAGCAGAGCTAAATTATTGGGTGACTATGGCTACACCTTC
TRBD1,few,TRBJ2-1,16,TRBV12-5,CASGLGRRDRGDEQFF,TGTGCTAGTGGTTTGGGCCGCCGGGACAGGGGGGATGAGCAGTTCTTC
NA,NA,TRBJ2-7,15,TRBV11-1,CASSSLGSIGYEQYF,TGTGCCAGCAGCTCCCTCGGGAGTATCGGGTACGAGCAGTACTTC
TRBD2,few,TRBJ2-7,15,TRBV19,CASSGGTSGLYEQYF,TGTGCCAGTAGTGGGGGCACTAGCGGACTCTACGAGCAGTACTTC
NA,NA,TRBJ2-4,11,TRBV2,CASTPENIQYF,TGTGCCAGCACCCCTGAAAACATTCAGTACTTC
NA,NA,TRBJ1-5,14,TRBV6-5,CASSYSGGNQPQHF,TGTGCCAGCAGTTACTCAGGGGGCAATCAGCCCCAGCATTTT
NA,once,TRBJ2-7,11,TRBV30,CAWSRQYEQYF,TGTGCCTGGAGTCGCCAATACGAGCAGTACTTC
TRBD1,few,TRBJ1-2,15,TRBV7-9,CASSTGTGDIYGYTF,TGTGCCAGCAGTACCGGGACAGGGGATATCTATGGCTACACCTTC
NA,NA,TRBJ2-2,17,TRBV6-1,CASSEDRAWRNTGELFF,TGTGCCAGCAGTGAAGACAGGGCCTGGAGAAACACCGGGGAGCTGTTTTTT
NA,NA,TRBJ1-2,12,TRBV5-6,CASSLSNYGYTF,TGTGCCAGCAGCTTGTCGAACTATGGCTACACCTTC
NA,NA,TRBJ2-3,14,TRBV29-1,CSVVRRASTDTQYF,TGCAGCGTTGTTAGGAGGGCTAGCACAGATACGCAGTATTTT
NA,NA,TRBJ2-5,13,TRBV6-6,CASSYQGGETQYF,TGTGCCAGCAGTTACCAGGGTGGCGAGACCCAGTACTTC
TRBD2,NA,TRBJ2-3,18,TRBV2,CARTRTSGRSANTDTQYF,TGTGCCAGAACAAGGACTAGCGGGAGATCCGCGAACACAGATACGCAGTATTTT
NA,NA,TRBJ2-3,15,TRBV6-1,CASSASTQITDTQYF,TGTGCCAGCAGTGCGTCGACACAGATAACAGATACGCAGTATTTT
TRBD2,NA,TRBJ2-7,15,TRBV27,CASSPSLAEAYEQYF,TGTGCCAGCAGTCCCAGTCTAGCGGAGGCCTACGAGCAGTACTTC
NA,NA,TRBJ1-4,16,TRBV4-1,CASSPAQGATNEKLFF,TGCGCCAGCAGCCCGGCCCAGGGAGCAACTAATGAAAAACTGTTTTTT
NA,NA,TRBJ2-5,13,TRBV2,CASKGGSKETQYF,TGTGCCAGCAAAGGGGGATCAAAAGAGACCCAGTACTTC
NA,NA,TRBJ1-1,13,TRBV5-4,CASSLGLNTEAFF,TGTGCCAGCAGCTTGGGCCTGAACACTGAAGCTTTCTTT
NA,once,TRBJ2-5,13,TRBV7-2,CASSRLRQETQYF,TGTGCCAGCAGCCGACTCCGTCAAGAGACCCAGTACTTC
NA,NA,TRBJ1-1,15,TRBV11-1,CASSLTPGKDTEAFF,TGTGCCAGCAGCTTAACGCCAGGGAAAGACACTGAAGCTTTCTTT
TRBD2,NA,TRBJ2-3,16,TRBV7-3,CASSLTSGGHTDTQYF,TGTGCCAGCAGCTTGACTAGCGGGGGGCACACAGATACGCAGTATTTT
TRBD2,NA,TRBJ2-3,14,TRBV4-1,CASSEQRETDTQYF,TGCGCCAGCAGTGAGCAGCGGGAGACAGATACGCAGTATTTT
TRBD2,NA,TRBJ2-1,15,TRBV6-6,CASSLESGTSGVQFF,TGTGCCAGCAGCCTAGAATCCGGGACTAGCGGGGTTCAGTTCTTC
TRBD1,NA,TRBJ1-1,12,TRBV5-6,CASSWSRDSSAF,TGTGCCAGCAGCTGGAGCCGGGACAGCTCCGCCTTT
NA,NA,TRBJ1-1,13,TRBV6-1,CASSEGRGTEAFF,TGTGCCAGCAGTGAAGGGAGGGGCACTGAAGCTTTCTTT